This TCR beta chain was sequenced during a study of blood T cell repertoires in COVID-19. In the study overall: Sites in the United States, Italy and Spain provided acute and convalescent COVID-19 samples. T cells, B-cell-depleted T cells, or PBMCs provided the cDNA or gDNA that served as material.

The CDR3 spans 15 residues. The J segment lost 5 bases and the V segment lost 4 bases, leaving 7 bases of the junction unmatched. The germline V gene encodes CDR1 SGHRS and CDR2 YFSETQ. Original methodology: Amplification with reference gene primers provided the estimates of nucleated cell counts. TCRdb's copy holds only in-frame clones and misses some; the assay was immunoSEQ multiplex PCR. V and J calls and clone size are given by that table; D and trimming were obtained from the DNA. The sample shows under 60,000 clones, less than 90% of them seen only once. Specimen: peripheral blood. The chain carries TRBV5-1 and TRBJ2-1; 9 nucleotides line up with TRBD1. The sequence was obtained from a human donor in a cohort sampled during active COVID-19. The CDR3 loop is CASSPGTGLDNEQFF. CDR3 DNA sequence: TGCGCCAGCAGCCCCGGGACAGGGCTGGACAATGAGCAGTTCTTC.